This is a list of T cell receptor beta chains from one sample in a study of neurological immune-mediated disorders. TCRdb redid the calling of the 5' RACE reads with MiXCR, one entry per CDR3 protein. The sample consists of approximately 100,000 distinct CDR3 sequences, 3% to 4% of them appearing once. Sequenced: PBMCs. These receptors originate from a woman in her late teens or twenties with multiple sclerosis. The conserved cysteine and the conserved F or W are not part of the CDR3 here. Fields, in order: CDR3 protein, V gene, J gene.

CDR3 protein: ATRTSGGSYEQY
V gene: TRBV3-1
J gene: TRBJ2-7

CDR3 protein: ASSQAGESYEQY
V gene: TRBV4-2
J gene: TRBJ2-7

CDR3 protein: ASSLMGRGRYGYT
V gene: TRBV28
J gene: TRBJ1-2

CDR3 protein: SARVLMGGTEAF
V gene: TRBV20-1
J gene: TRBJ1-1

CDR3 protein: SAPMAEAF
V gene: TRBV20-1
J gene: TRBJ1-1

CDR3 protein: ASRWTSEGYT
V gene: TRBV6-2/TRBV6-3
J gene: TRBJ1-2

CDR3 protein: ASSQGRGYEKLF
V gene: TRBV4-1
J gene: TRBJ1-4

CDR3 protein: ASDKRTGRTDTQY
V gene: TRBV11-2
J gene: TRBJ2-3

CDR3 protein: ASRAGLMNTEAF
V gene: TRBV6-1
J gene: TRBJ1-1

CDR3 protein: ASSPTRTGDGSPLH
V gene: TRBV18
J gene: TRBJ1-6

CDR3 protein: ASSWKTGGDYEQY
V gene: TRBV7-2
J gene: TRBJ2-7

CDR3 protein: ASSFWTGSVGELF
V gene: TRBV12-3/TRBV12-4
J gene: TRBJ2-2

CDR3 protein: ASSFEAWQETQY
V gene: TRBV12-3/TRBV12-4
J gene: TRBJ2-5

CDR3 protein: ASSLVGDGTEAF
V gene: TRBV5-1
J gene: TRBJ1-1

CDR3 protein: SVPLRGLAGDNEQF
V gene: TRBV20-1
J gene: TRBJ2-1

CDR3 protein: SATTDGEAF
V gene: TRBV20-1
J gene: TRBJ1-1

CDR3 protein: ASSQERGAGESPLH
V gene: TRBV4-1
J gene: TRBJ1-6

CDR3 protein: ASSTHAGFKAPYGYT
V gene: TRBV12-3/TRBV12-4
J gene: TRBJ1-2

CDR3 protein: ASSHRLAGSYEQY
V gene: TRBV4-2
J gene: TRBJ2-7

CDR3 protein: SVSGLAGEEQF
V gene: TRBV29-1
J gene: TRBJ2-1

CDR3 protein: ASSLATGSSYEQY
V gene: TRBV12-3/TRBV12-4
J gene: TRBJ2-7

CDR3 protein: SVGEPGVTGETQY
V gene: TRBV29-1
J gene: TRBJ2-5